The clone carrying this T cell receptor (beta chain) was counted a few times. Its antigen remains unidentified. This record belongs to a study of T cell repertoires in cytomegalovirus infection. J was trimmed by 0 bases and V by 2 bases; bases with no gene match: 11. The CDR3 totals 18 residues. In germline, CDR1 is SGHVS, CDR2 FQNEAQ. One entry per CDR3 protein results from TCRdb running MiXCR on the reads. Among around 900,000 distinct CDR3 sequences listed, about a third were seen once. The sample here was cultured CD8+ T cells from PBMCs, taken from culture after CMV antigen stimulation. The source of this sequence is a human donor in good health (CMV status not recorded). Some clones in this sample may be carry-over from other donors' samples. This chain links TRBV7-8 with TRBJ1-1; 8 nucleotides match TRBD1. In DNA form, the CDR3 reads TGTGCCAGCAGCTTATCTAGACAGGGGCGATCCATGAACACTGAAGCTTTCTTT. Its translation is CASSLSRQGRSMNTEAFF.